Below are 29 T cell receptor beta chains sequenced from a single sample in a study of blood T cell repertoires in COVID-19. The method was immunoSEQ multiplex PCR; TCRdb's version includes in-frame clones alone and lacks a portion of them. The sample has more than 450,000 clones, roughly 90% seen once; the top ten hold about 0.75%. The sample comprised PBMCs or T cells enriched from blood (not recorded which). These receptor sequences come from a woman between 18 and 29 years old who had recovered from COVID-19.

Only one count was recorded for this clone. The rearrangement uses TRBV30 and TRBJ1-5; 8 positions agree with TRBD1. The V segment lost 1 base and the J segment 4 bases; nucleotides outside the gene matches: 6. Germline CDR1 GTSNPN, CDR2 SVGIG (reference sequence). The CDR3 spans 15 residues. This CDR3 reads CAWSAHRGGNQPQHF. Here the CDR3 DNA reads TGTGCCTGGAGTGCCCACAGGGGGGGAAATCAGCCCCAGCATTTT.

The genes are TRBV10-1 and TRBJ2-7; 11 bases fit TRBD1. CDR1 is WNHNN and CDR2 is SYGVQD in the germline V gene (reference sequence). The CDR3 length is 16 residues. Trimming removed 5 bases from V and 1 base from J; junction bases left unmatched: 7. CDR3 DNA: TGCGCCAGCAGTCCCAAGGGGACAGGGGGGTCCTACGAGCAGTACTTC. Protein product: CASSPKGTGGSYEQYF.

The chain links TRBV4-1 to TRBJ1-5; tentatively, D is TRBD1 (5 bases). CDR1 and CDR2 (germline): MGHRA, YSYEKL. This CDR3 has 14 residues. With 2 bases removed from V and 4 bases from J, the gap between germline ends came to 9 bases. CDR3 protein: CASSQQGGNQPQHF. The CDR3 coding sequence is TGCGCCAGCAGCCAACAGGGAGGGAATCAGCCCCAGCATTTT.

The chain combines TRBV9 with TRBJ1-3; D uncertain. Trimming shortened V by 0 bases and J by 2 bases, and 9 bases separated the two germline ends. The CDR3 is made up of 15 amino acids. Germline CDR1 reads SGDLS; CDR2 reads YYNGEE. CDR3 nucleotides: TGTGCCAGCAGCGTAGATGGAGGTGCTGGAAACACCATATATTTT. It translates to CASSVDGGAGNTIYF.

The CDR3 nucleotides read TGTGCCAGCAGCCAAGATTGGAGACAGGGTACTGAAGCTTTCTTT. Translated, it gives CASSQDWRQGTEAFF. J is TRBJ1-1 and V is TRBV3-1 (or the pseudogene TRBV3-2); 7 nucleotides align to TRBD1. CDR1 LGHDT and CDR2 YNNKEL come from the germline V gene (reference sequence). The ends lost 0 bases at V and 5 bases at J; junction bases unmatched: 6. The CDR3 is 15 residues long.

Concerning this clone itself: In the same sample, other DNA sequences code for this CDR3. CDR3 DNA sequence: TGTGCCAGCAGTTTAAGGGGGGGTTACGAGCAGTACTTC. This sequence encodes CASSLRGGYEQYF. This rearrangement joins TRBV12-3 or TRBV12-4 to TRBJ2-7, with TRBD2 as a possible D gene (7 bases). V was clipped by 2 bases and J by 4 bases, with 9 bases between them. The CDR3 loop spans 13 amino acids.

The chain combines TRBV19 with TRBJ1-1, with 7 bases lining up with TRBD1. V trimming: 5 bases; J trimming: 1 base; junction bases outside the gene matches: 4. Germline assignment: CDR1 LNHDA and CDR2 SQIVND (reference sequence). This CDR3 has 14 amino acids. The CDR3 sequence is CASSHGQANTEAFF. The CDR3, as DNA: TGTGCCAGTAGTCACGGACAGGCGAACACTGAAGCTTTCTTT.

CDR3 protein: CASSHIGELFF. Here the CDR3 DNA reads TGTGCCAGCAGCCATATCGGGGAGCTGTTTTTT. The chain is built from TRBV3-1 (or the pseudogene TRBV3-2) and TRBJ2-2; D gene uncertain. The CDR3 is 11 amino acids. Germline lookup yields CDR1 LGHDT and CDR2 YNNKEL (reference sequence). Trimming took off 3 bases at V and 7 bases at J, with 3 bases between the two ends.

This chain joins TRBV28 and TRBJ1-2, with a weak D call TRBD1 (6 bases). Germline V CDR1 and CDR2: MDHEN, SYDVKM. This CDR3 has 13 residues. Trimming removed 5 bases at V and 2 bases at J, with 9 bases between. CDR3 amino acids: CASSAGVNYGYTF. In DNA, the CDR3 is TGTGCCAGCAGTGCAGGGGTGAACTATGGCTACACCTTC.

The V call is TRBV3-1 (or the pseudogene TRBV3-2), the J call TRBJ1-6; tentative D call: TRBD1 (6 bases). Germline assignment: CDR1 LGHDT and CDR2 YNNKEL (reference sequence). Trimming took 4 bases from V and 9 from J, leaving 13 bases between them. The CDR3 is 14 residues long. In DNA, the CDR3 is TGTGCCAGCAGCCTCCCGGACAGAAGTTCACCCCTCCACTTT. Translating it yields CASSLPDRSSPLHF.

This CDR3 reads CASSAQLAGEYNEQFF. The CDR3 DNA is TGCGCCAGCAGCGCGCAACTAGCGGGGGAATACAATGAGCAGTTCTTC. The J gene is TRBJ2-1, the V gene TRBV5-1, with 11 bases lining up with TRBD2. CDR3 length equals 16 residues. With V trimmed by 4 bases and J by 4 bases, 7 bases remained unmatched. The germline CDR1 and CDR2 sequences are SGHRS and YFSETQ. The whole variable domain, filled in from reference TRBV5-1 and TRBJ2-1, reads KAGVTQTPRYLIKTRGQQVTLSCSPISGHRSVSWYQQTPGQGLQFLFEYFSETQRNKGNFPGRFSGRQFSNSRSEMNVSTLELGDSALYLCASSAQLAGEYNEQFFGPGTRLTVL.

This chain connects TRBV13 to TRBJ2-7, with a possible D match to TRBD2 (5 bases). The V gene's germline CDR1 is PRHDT and CDR2 FYEKMQ (reference sequence). V dropped 4 bases and J dropped 0 bases, with 16 bases sitting between them. The CDR3 is 16 residues long. This chain's CDR3 is CASSSNRADSSYEQYF. Here the CDR3 DNA reads TGTGCCAGCAGCTCAAATAGAGCGGATAGCTCCTACGAGCAGTACTTC.

In this sample, this clone turned up once. As DNA, the CDR3 is TGTGCCAGCAGCCCTTGGGGGGACGGCGGCTACACCTTC. The encoded protein is CASSPWGDGGYTF. The gene calls are TRBV7-9 and TRBJ1-2; a possible D gene is TRBD1 (5 bases). V dropped 5 bases and J dropped 8 bases, with 15 bases sitting between them. The CDR3 consists of 13 residues. CDR1 is SEHNR, CDR2 FQNEAQ, per germline (reference sequence).

CDR3 bases: TGTGCCAGCAGCCTCCAGATCATCTATGGCTACACCTTC. The encoded protein is CASSLQIIYGYTF. This rearrangement joins TRBV5-5 to TRBJ1-2; D unresolved. Germline CDR1 SGHKS, CDR2 YYEKEE (reference sequence). Trimming cost V 4 bases and J 4 bases, with 11 bases left between them. This CDR3 spans 13 amino acids.

The V call is TRBV15, the J call TRBJ1-1; D not certain. Trimming took off 0 bases at V and 2 bases at J, with 16 bases between the two ends. This CDR3 region has 17 residues. The germline V gene has CDR1 LNHNV and CDR2 YYDKDF (reference sequence). The CDR3 DNA is TGTGCCACCAGCAGAGATCTAGGTGGCTCCGGAAACACTGAAGCTTTCTTT. Protein sequence: CATSRDLGGSGNTEAFF.

The CDR3 DNA reads as TGTGCCTCTACAACGGGTCTCTCTGGAAACACCATATATTTT. It translates to CASTTGLSGNTIYF. The chain links TRBV10-3 to TRBJ1-3; D is undetermined. CDR3 length: 14 residues. CDR1 ENHRY and CDR2 SYGVKD come from the germline V gene. The V gene lost 11 bases and the J gene lost 0 bases, with 14 bases spanning the gap.

In this sample, this clone turned up once. V usage is TRBV28 and J usage is TRBJ2-7; 8 bases are shared with TRBD2. Unmatched junction bases numbered 10, after V lost 7 bases and J lost 2 bases. CDR3 size: 15 residues. Germline V lookup: CDR1 MDHEN, CDR2 SYDVKM. CDR3 DNA sequence: TGTGCCAGCACCGAAACCGGGACTAGAGCCTACGAGCAGTACTTC. It codes for CASTETGTRAYEQYF.

This chain links TRBV5-6 with TRBJ1-4; TRBD1 aligns across 8 bases. This CDR3 region has 15 residues. Germline assignment: CDR1 SGHDT and CDR2 YYEEEE. After removal of 4 bases from V and 7 bases from J, the junction contained 9 bases not matched to a gene. In DNA, the CDR3 is TGTGCCAGCAGCGTCGGACAGGGCCCTGCTGAAAAACTGTTTTTT. Translation: CASSVGQGPAEKLFF.

The rearrangement joins TRBV12-5 to TRBJ2-2; the match to TRBD2 covers 10 bases. Germline V gives CDR1 LGHNT, CDR2 FRNRAP. After removal of 5 bases from V and 9 bases from J, the junction contained 15 bases not matched to a gene. The CDR3 covers 17 residues. This CDR3 reads CASGTILSGGVSRELFF. CDR3 in DNA: TGTGCTAGTGGTACCATACTGAGCGGGGGGGTTAGCCGGGAGCTGTTTTTT.

V and J are TRBV6-4 and TRBJ1-1, with D perhaps TRBD1 (6 bases). This CDR3 is built from 13 residues. Germline assignment: CDR1 MRHNA and CDR2 SNTAGT. Trimming shortened V by 3 bases and J by 5 bases, and 10 bases separated the two germline ends. CDR3 residues: CASSEARGTEAFF. Written as DNA, the CDR3 is TGTGCCAGCAGTGAAGCAAGGGGGACTGAAGCTTTCTTT.

V gene TRBV3-1 (or the pseudogene TRBV3-2) combines with J gene TRBJ2-7; 7 nucleotides line up with TRBD1. This CDR3 is 14 amino acids long. Germline CDR1 LGHDT, CDR2 YNNKEL (reference sequence). Losses at the gene ends were 3 bases for V and 5 bases for J; bases not matched to a gene: 7. CDR3 sequence: CASSQPGQADEQYF. The CDR3 nucleotides are TGTGCCAGCAGCCAGCCTGGACAGGCCGACGAGCAGTACTTC.

The V call is TRBV27, the J call TRBJ1-5; 10 bases match TRBD1. CDR1 is MNHEY, CDR2 SMNVEV, per germline (reference sequence). V dropped 5 bases and J dropped 5; count of bases not matched to a gene: 9. This CDR3 is 16 amino acids long. The CDR3 DNA reads TGTGCCAGCAGTCCACTCGGGACAGGGGAGCATCAGCCCCAGCATTTT. Protein: CASSPLGTGEHQPQHF.

This clone occurred once. The rearrangement links TRBV7-2 to TRBJ2-2, with D possibly being TRBD2 (6 bases). This CDR3 contains 17 residues. Trimming left V 5 bases short and J 0 bases short, with 16 bases between. Germline CDR1 reads SGHTA; CDR2 reads FQGNSA. CDR3 bases: TGTGCCAGCAGCCGTACAGCCGGGACTTCGAACACCGGGGAGCTGTTTTTT. Protein product: CASSRTAGTSNTGELFF.

V gene TRBV10-3 combines with J gene TRBJ2-1; 8 positions match TRBD1. The CDR3 length is 15 residues. Germline V gene data show CDR1 as ENHRY and CDR2 as SYGVKD. Germline trimming cut 0 bases from V and 6 bases from J; bases unmatched to any gene: 4. Written as DNA, the CDR3 is TGTGCCATCAGTGAGTCGACAGGGGAGCGCAATGAGCAGTTCTTC. Residues: CAISESTGERNEQFF.

The chain employs TRBV5-1 and TRBJ2-3, with D possibly being TRBD1 (6 bases). The germline gives CDR1 SGHRS, CDR2 YFSETQ. CDR3 length: 14 residues. Trimming pared 4 bases from V and 2 bases from J, leaving 11 bases between. The CDR3 sequence: CASSGGEVTDTQYF. CDR3 coding DNA: TGCGCCAGCAGCGGGGGCGAAGTCACAGATACGCAGTATTTT.

The gene calls are TRBV4-2 and TRBJ2-3; 11 nucleotides agree with TRBD2. V was clipped by 3 bases and J by 0 bases; unmatched bases: 14. The CDR3 extends over 20 amino acids. Germline lookup yields CDR1 LGHNA and CDR2 YNFKEQ. The CDR3 DNA is TGTGCCAGCAGCCAGGAATTAGCGGGGGGGGTCCCCTCTAGCACAGATACGCAGTATTTT. Protein product: CASSQELAGGVPSSTDTQYF.

On this clone: Other DNA variants within this sample encode the same CDR3. J is TRBJ2-7 and V is TRBV12-5, with no clear D. The germline V gene encodes CDR1 LGHNT and CDR2 FRNRAP. This CDR3 region has 12 residues. V shed 1 base and J shed 3 bases, with 4 bases lying between them. The CDR3 region has the DNA TGTGCTAGTGGTTTGGACAGCTACGAGCAGTACTTC. Amino acid sequence: CASGLDSYEQYF.

This sequence joins TRBV4-2 and TRBJ1-2, with D possibly TRBD1 on 6 matching bases. V lost 1 base and J 4 bases, leaving 10 bases between the germline ends. The CDR3 has 14 residues. CDR1 and CDR2 (germline): LGHNA, YNFKEQ. CDR3 amino acids: CASSQGGQIYGYTF. The CDR3 coding sequence is TGTGCCAGCAGCCAAGGTGGACAGATCTATGGCTACACCTTC.

This chain joins TRBV30 and TRBJ1-2, with no clear D. V was shortened by 1 base and J by 4 bases, with 10 bases between the two germline ends. The CDR3 is 13 amino acids. The V gene's germline CDR1 is GTSNPN and CDR2 SVGIG (reference sequence). For the CDR3, the DNA is TGTGCCTGGAGTGAGTCCAGGTTCTATGGCTACACCTTC. Residues: CAWSESRFYGYTF.